One and the same sample provided the 17 T cell receptor beta chains below, sequenced in a study of CD8 T cells in ankylosing spondylitis (dated by TCRdb to about 2017). The library relied on 5' RACE. Sequencing was performed on an Illumina HiSeq 2500. TCRdb applied fastp at Q25 and MiXCR to the public reads, then kept only in-frame beta chains. Each record represents a unique CDR3 protein, reported with the most common genes and DNA among its rows. The sample table holds 150,000 to 200,000 distinct CDR3 sequences, of which roughly 13% were seen once. The ten most abundant clones make up more than 9.5% of the sample. The sequenced sample was blood, either unsorted or a sorted T cell fraction (not recorded which). These receptors all come from a female donor with ankylosing spondylitis or in good health (not recorded which).

This clonotype was counted at least ten times. The J gene is TRBJ2-1, the V gene TRBV2; 8 nucleotides align to TRBD2. The V segment lost 4 bases and the J segment 5 bases; nucleotides outside the gene matches: 13. The CDR3 is 17 amino acids. Looked up from germline, CDR1 is SNHLY and CDR2 is FYNNEI. The CDR3 spells CASSVRAGGSTDNEQFF. CDR3 nucleotides: TGTGCCAGCAGTGTTCGGGCGGGAGGTTCGACGGACAATGAGCAGTTCTTC.

Many counts were recorded for this clonotype. V usage is TRBV29-1 and J usage is TRBJ2-5, with D possibly being TRBD2 (5 bases). The CDR3 spans 13 residues. Germline CDR1 reads SQVTM; CDR2 reads ANQGSEA. Trimming removed 5 bases from V and 1 base from J, with 11 bases in between. CDR3 in DNA: TGCAGCGTTCGGACTGGGATCCAAGAGACCCAGTACTTC. Amino acids: CSVRTGIQETQYF.

The table lists this clonotype with many counts. V usage is TRBV27 and J usage is TRBJ1-5; D is undetermined. Germline values: CDR1 MNHEY, CDR2 SMNVEV (reference sequence). The CDR3 loop spans 16 amino acids. The V end was cut by 5 bases, the J end by 0 bases, with 14 bases between. CDR3 sequence reads: CASSAAAGYSNQPQHF. Here the CDR3 DNA reads TGTGCCAGCAGTGCCGCAGCAGGCTATAGCAATCAGCCCCAGCATTTT.

The table lists this clonotype with many counts. The chain recombines TRBV20-1 with TRBJ2-3; 8 bases are shared with TRBD2. Germline CDR1 is DFQATT and CDR2 is SNEGSKA (reference sequence). V dropped 2 bases and J dropped 6; count of bases not matched to a gene: 13. This CDR3 has 16 amino acids. The CDR3 DNA follows: TGCAGTGCTAGACGACTAGCGACAACCTCCCCCGATACGCAGTATTTT. It yields the protein CSARRLATTSPDTQYF.

This clonotype was recorded many times. This chain connects TRBV7-9 to TRBJ2-2; D gene uncertain. The CDR3 is 12 amino acids. V was cut by 2 bases and J by 6 bases, with 4 bases left in between. Looked up from germline, CDR1 is SEHNR and CDR2 is FQNEAQ (reference sequence). The CDR3 here is CASSLTAGELFF. The CDR3 DNA reads TGTGCCAGCAGCTTAACGGCCGGGGAGCTGTTTTTT.

This clonotype showed up many times. The genes are TRBV3-1 and TRBJ1-5, with a tentative D call TRBD1 (5 bases). The CDR3 spans 13 residues. The germline V gene has CDR1 LGHDT and CDR2 YNNKEL (reference sequence). With 0 bases removed from V and 7 bases from J, the gap between germline ends came to 7 bases. CDR3 sequence reads: CASSQDRGQPQHF. DNA for the CDR3: TGTGCCAGCAGCCAAGATAGGGGCCAGCCCCAGCATTTT.

This clonotype was detected ten times or more. The J gene is TRBJ2-7, the V gene TRBV10-3; unclear D gene. Germline V gene sequence: CDR1 ENHRY, CDR2 SYGVKD. The length of the CDR3 is 14 residues. V lost 3 bases and J lost 0, with 9 bases in between. The CDR3 bases are TGTGCCATCAGTGACCAGACCATCTCCTACGAGCAGTACTTC. This translates into CAISDQTISYEQYF.

This clonotype occurred many times. This chain joins TRBV11-2 and TRBJ1-2; D unclear. The CDR3 is 12 residues long. The V gene's germline CDR1 is SGHAT and CDR2 FQNNGV. Trimming cost V 5 bases and J 8 bases, with 12 bases left between them. The CDR3 loop is CASSASYGGYTF. The CDR3 nucleotides read TGTGCCAGCAGCGCTTCCTATGGGGGCTACACCTTC.

The rearrangement uses TRBV14 and TRBJ1-4; D gene uncertain. The germline V gene encodes CDR1 SGHDN and CDR2 FVKESK. The CDR3 extends over 15 amino acids. The V and J ends lost 0 bases and 5 bases respectively, with 10 bases between them. CDR3 loop: CASSQEGMGNEKLFF. Here the CDR3 DNA reads TGTGCCAGCAGCCAAGAGGGGATGGGAAATGAAAAACTGTTTTTT.

This clonotype was seen many times. The chain uses TRBV4-3 and TRBJ1-3; 7 bases line up with TRBD1. The CDR3 spans 14 residues. With V trimmed by 0 bases and J by 7 bases, 3 bases remained unmatched. The germline V gene has CDR1 LGHNA and CDR2 YSLEER. The CDR3 sequence is CASSQDRGRNTIYF. The CDR3 DNA is TGCGCCAGCAGCCAAGACAGGGGGAGGAACACCATATATTTT.

Comment on this clonotype: A read error may be the cause here, since a much bigger clone is one base away. The V call is TRBV5-1, the J call TRBJ2-7; TRBD1 might be the D (5 bases). Per germline, CDR1 SGHRS and CDR2 YFSETQ. This CDR3 is 14 amino acids long. The CDR3, as DNA: TGCACCAGCAGCCCAAAGACAGATACCTACGAGCAGTACTTC. This translates into CTSSPKTDTYEQYF.

This clonotype was recorded many times. This chain connects TRBV10-3 to TRBJ1-1; D perhaps matches TRBD1 (5 bases). The CDR3 has 14 amino acids. Germline V gives CDR1 ENHRY, CDR2 SYGVKD. The V and J ends lost 6 bases and 2 bases respectively, with 13 bases between them. In DNA form, the CDR3 reads TGTGCCATCAGCCTCTCCGGGACCAACACTGAAGCTTTCTTT. This gives the protein CAISLSGTNTEAFF.

This chain uses TRBV6-5 with TRBJ2-1; 11 nucleotides align to TRBD2. With V trimmed by 2 bases and J by 8 bases, 11 bases remained unmatched. Germline V lookup: CDR1 MNHEY, CDR2 SVGAGI. This CDR3 spans 17 amino acids. In nucleotides, the CDR3 is TGTGCCAGCAGTTACGGGGAACTAGCGGGAGTCGGGGATGAGCAGTTCTTC. Protein: CASSYGELAGVGDEQFF.

This clonotype was observed at least ten times. The rearrangement links TRBV29-1 to TRBJ2-3; no definite D call. Germline V CDR1 and CDR2: SQVTM, ANQGSEA. CDR3 size: 13 residues. Between the trimmed V and J ends, which lost 3 bases and 6 bases, there was a span of 13 bases. CDR3: CSVDLGTMDTQYF. In nucleotides, the CDR3 is TGCAGCGTTGACCTAGGAACGATGGATACGCAGTATTTT.

This clonotype was seen at least ten times. The chain has TRBV10-3 and TRBJ1-1, with D perhaps TRBD1 (6 bases). CDR1 ENHRY and CDR2 SYGVKD come from the germline V gene. The CDR3 length is 14 residues. Trimming left V 11 bases short and J 6 bases short, with 22 bases between. The CDR3 nucleotides are TGTGCCTCCCACAGGGACCGGGGGTTCGCTGAAGCTTTCTTT. This sequence encodes CASHRDRGFAEAFF.

The table lists this clonotype with a count of one. The chain is built from TRBV27 and TRBJ2-1, with D possibly being TRBD2 (5 bases). The V and J ends lost 4 bases and 6 bases respectively, with 16 bases between them. CDR3 length: 15 amino acids. Germline V gene data show CDR1 as MNHEY and CDR2 as SMNVEV (reference sequence). CDR3 bases: TGTGCCAGCAGTTACCCCAGTGCTGGGAGCAATGAGCAGTTCTTC. Its translation is CASSYPSAGSNEQFF.

This clonotype showed up many times. The genes are TRBV29-1 and TRBJ2-7, with TRBD1 as a possible D gene (6 bases). The CDR3 length is 13 residues. CDR1 is SQVTM and CDR2 is ANQGSEA in the germline V gene. V was shortened by 4 bases and J by 1 base, with 11 bases between the two germline ends. CDR3 sequence reads: CSVAPTGSYEQYF. The CDR3 nucleotides are TGCAGCGTTGCCCCGACAGGATCCTACGAGCAGTACTTC.